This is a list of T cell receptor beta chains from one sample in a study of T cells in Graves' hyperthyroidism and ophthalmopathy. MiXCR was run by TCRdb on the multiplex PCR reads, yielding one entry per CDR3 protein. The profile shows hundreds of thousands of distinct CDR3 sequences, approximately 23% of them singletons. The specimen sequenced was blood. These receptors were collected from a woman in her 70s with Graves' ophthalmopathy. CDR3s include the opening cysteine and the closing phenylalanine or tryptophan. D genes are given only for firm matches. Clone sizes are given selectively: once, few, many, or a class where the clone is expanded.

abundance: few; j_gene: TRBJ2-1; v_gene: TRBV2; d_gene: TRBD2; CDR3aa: CAGSTPLTSGNYNEQFF; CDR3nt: TGTGCCGGCAGCACCCCACTGACTAGCGGGAACTACAATGAGCAGTTCTTC
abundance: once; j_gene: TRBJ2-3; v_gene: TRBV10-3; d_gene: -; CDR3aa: CAISEGGGVSTDTQYF; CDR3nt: TGTGCCATCAGTGAAGGAGGTGGTGTTAGCACAGATACGCAGTATTTT
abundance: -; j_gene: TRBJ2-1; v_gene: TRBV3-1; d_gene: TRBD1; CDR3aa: CASRGTGSYNEQFF; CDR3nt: TGTGCCAGCAGGGGGACAGGGTCCTACAATGAGCAGTTCTTC
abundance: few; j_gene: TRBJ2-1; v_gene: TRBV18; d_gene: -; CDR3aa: CASSNSYNEQFF; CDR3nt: TGTGCCAGCTCAAACTCCTACAATGAGCAGTTCTTC
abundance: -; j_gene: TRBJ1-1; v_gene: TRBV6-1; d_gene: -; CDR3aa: CASSHRGPTNTEAFF; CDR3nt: TGTGCCAGCAGTCACCGAGGACCCACGAACACTGAAGCTTTCTTT
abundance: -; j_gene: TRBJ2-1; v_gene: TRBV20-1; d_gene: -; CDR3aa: CSARYNEQFF; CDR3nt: TGCAGTGCTAGGTACAATGAGCAGTTCTTC
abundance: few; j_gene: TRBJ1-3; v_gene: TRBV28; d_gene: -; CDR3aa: CASSPPVGPSGNTIYF; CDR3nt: TGTGCCAGCAGCCCTCCCGTTGGTCCCTCTGGAAACACCATATATTTT
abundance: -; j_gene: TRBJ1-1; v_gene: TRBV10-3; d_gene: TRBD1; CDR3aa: CATETGVRTEAFF; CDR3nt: TGTGCCACCGAGACAGGGGTGAGGACTGAAGCTTTCTTT
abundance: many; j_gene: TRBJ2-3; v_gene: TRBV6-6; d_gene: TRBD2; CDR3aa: CASSYTGGYTDTQYF; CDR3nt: TGTGCCAGCAGTTACACCGGGGGGTACACAGATACGCAGTATTTT
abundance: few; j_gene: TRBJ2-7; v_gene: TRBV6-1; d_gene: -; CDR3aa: CASSPPYEQYF; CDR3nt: TGTGCCAGCAGTCCCCCCTACGAGCAGTACTTC
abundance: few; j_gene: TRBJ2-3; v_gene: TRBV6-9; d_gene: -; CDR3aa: CASSYAGPTDTQYF; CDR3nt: TGTGCCAGCAGTTATGCGGGTCCAACAGATACGCAGTATTTT
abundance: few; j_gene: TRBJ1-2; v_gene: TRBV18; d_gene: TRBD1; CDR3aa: CASSQGASYGYTF; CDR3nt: TGTGCCAGCTCACAGGGGGCGTCGTACGGCTACACCTTC
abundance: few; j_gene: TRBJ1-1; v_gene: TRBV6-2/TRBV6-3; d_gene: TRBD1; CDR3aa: CASSYLLDRENTEAFF; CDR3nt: TGTGCCAGCAGTTACCTACTAGACAGGGAGAACACTGAAGCTTTCTTT
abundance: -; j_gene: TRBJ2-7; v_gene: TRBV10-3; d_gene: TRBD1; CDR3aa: CAISEGQGWPYEQYF; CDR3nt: TGTGCCATCAGTGAGGGACAGGGGTGGCCCTACGAGCAGTACTTC
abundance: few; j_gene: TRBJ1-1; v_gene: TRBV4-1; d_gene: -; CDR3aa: CASSQEETLGAEAFF; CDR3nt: TGCGCCAGCAGCCAGGAGGAGACATTAGGTGCTGAAGCTTTCTTT
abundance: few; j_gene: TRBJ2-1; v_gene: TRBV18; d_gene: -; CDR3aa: CASSLRSPAGSYNEQFF; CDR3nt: TGTGCCAGCTCACTACGGAGCCCTGCGGGCTCCTACAATGAGCAGTTCTTC
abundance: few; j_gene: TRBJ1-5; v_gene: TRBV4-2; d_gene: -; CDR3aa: CASSQEEYGNQPQHF; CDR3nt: TGTGCCAGCAGCCAAGAAGAGTATGGCAATCAGCCCCAGCATTTT
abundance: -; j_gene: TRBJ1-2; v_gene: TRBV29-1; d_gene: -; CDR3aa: CSVDAGAHYGYTF; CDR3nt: TGCAGCGTTGATGCCGGCGCTCACTATGGCTACACCTTC
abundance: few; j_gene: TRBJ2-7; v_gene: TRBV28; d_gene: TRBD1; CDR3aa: CASRQTGQVSYEQYF; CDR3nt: TGTGCCAGCAGGCAAACGGGACAGGTCTCCTACGAGCAGTACTTC
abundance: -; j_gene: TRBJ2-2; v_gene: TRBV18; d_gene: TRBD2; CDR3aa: CASSPLAGGDTGELFF; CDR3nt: TGTGCCAGCTCACCACTAGCGGGAGGAGACACCGGGGAGCTGTTTTTT
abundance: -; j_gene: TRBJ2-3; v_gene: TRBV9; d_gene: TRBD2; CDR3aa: CASSVASGIGTDTQYF; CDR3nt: TGTGCCAGCAGCGTAGCTAGCGGGATTGGCACAGATACGCAGTATTTT
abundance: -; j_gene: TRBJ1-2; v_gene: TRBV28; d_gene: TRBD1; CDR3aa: CASSSSRGRKGYTF; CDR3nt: TGTGCCAGCAGTTCGAGCAGGGGGCGAAAGGGCTACACCTTC
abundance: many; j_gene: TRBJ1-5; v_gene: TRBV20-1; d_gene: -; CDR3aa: CSARGGAGNNQPQHF; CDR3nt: TGCAGTGCTAGAGGGGGGGCGGGGAACAATCAGCCCCAGCATTTT